The following is a T cell receptor beta chain sequence with its context. Amplification used 60 Vbeta primers and 13 Jbeta primers. TCRdb's table, derived via immunoSEQ multiplex PCR, lists solely in-frame clones and lacks some. The repertoire holds roughly 170,000 clones, with around four fifths as singletons. The data derive from a study of cytomegalovirus exposure and HLA in healthy donors. The ends lost 2 bases at V and 7 bases at J; junction bases unmatched: 2. Germline lookup yields CDR1 LGHNA and CDR2 YSLEER. The CDR3 covers 15 residues. The J gene is TRBJ2-2, the V gene TRBV4-3, with 12 nucleotides matching TRBD2. The clonotype was recovered from a man younger than 45 in good health and CMV-seronegative. Input material: PBMCs. CDR3 nucleotide sequence: TGCGCCAGCAGCCAACAGGGACTAGCGGGCGGGGAGCTGTTTTTT. It specifies CASSQQGLAGGELFF.